These T cell receptor beta chains were read from a single sample in a study of identical twins. TCRdb re-analysed the 5' RACE reads in MiXCR, keeping a single row per CDR3 protein. The sample lists some 730,000 distinct CDR3 sequences; approximately 18% were seen once. This sample was shared with a second study, whose subject was T cells expressing NK-cell markers.

The sequenced material came from PBMCs. The receptors stem from a woman in her late teens or twenties in good health. CDR3s include the opening cysteine and the closing phenylalanine or tryptophan. Each record gives: J gene, V gene, CDR3 length, clone size, D gene, CDR3 protein, CDR3 DNA. A D gene is named only where the DNA matches it firmly. Clone size is not always given. Where it is, it says once, few, many or a class for expanded clones.

TRBJ2-7 | TRBV11-3 | 12 | once | NA | CASSLDADEQYF | TGTGCCAGCAGCTTAGATGCAGACGAGCAGTACTTC
TRBJ2-7 | TRBV10-2 | 15 | NA | TRBD2 | CASKGTSGGATEQYF | TGCGCCAGCAAGGGGACTAGCGGGGGGGCCACCGAGCAGTACTTC
TRBJ2-7 | TRBV12-3/TRBV12-4 | 14 | NA | TRBD2 | CASSSSGGTYEQYF | TGTGCCAGCAGTTCGAGCGGGGGTACCTACGAGCAGTACTTC
TRBJ1-4 | TRBV6-1 | 17 | NA | NA | CASSEALLAATNEKLFF | TGTGCCAGCAGTGAAGCTTTACTGGCGGCAACTAATGAAAAACTGTTTTTT
TRBJ1-1 | TRBV4-3 | 16 | NA | NA | CASSQDRGQVNTEAFF | TGCGCCAGCAGCCAAGACAGGGGCCAGGTGAACACTGAAGCTTTCTTT
TRBJ1-6 | TRBV10-3 | 14 | many | TRBD1 | CAISDFPGGSPLHF | TGTGCCATCAGTGACTTTCCAGGGGGGTCACCCCTCCACTTT
TRBJ2-7 | TRBV12-3/TRBV12-4 | 16 | few | NA | CASSFPHGTGPYEQYF | TGTGCCAGCAGTTTTCCACATGGGACCGGACCCTACGAGCAGTACTTC
TRBJ1-1 | TRBV7-2 | 11 | NA | NA | CASSLLVRAFF | TGTGCCAGCAGCCTTTTAGTTCGGGCTTTCTTT
TRBJ1-1 | TRBV29-1 | 13 | NA | NA | CSVKRQDNTEAFF | TGCAGCGTTAAGAGACAGGACAACACTGAAGCTTTCTTT
TRBJ1-2 | TRBV7-9 | 15 | few | TRBD1 | CASSGDRGGNYGYTF | TGTGCCAGCAGCGGCGACAGGGGGGGGAACTATGGCTACACCTTC
TRBJ1-1 | TRBV5-1 | 14 | many | NA | CASSLADVNTEAFF | TGCGCCAGCAGCTTGGCAGATGTGAACACTGAAGCTTTCTTT
TRBJ1-1 | TRBV30 | 12 | NA | NA | CAWSTSATEAFF | TGTGCCTGGAGTACCTCTGCCACTGAAGCTTTCTTT
TRBJ2-1 | TRBV20-1 | 15 | NA | TRBD2 | CSARIGTSGDNEQFF | TGCAGTGCTAGAATTGGGACTAGCGGGGACAATGAGCAGTTCTTC
TRBJ2-4 | TRBV9 | 19 | once | NA | CACSPGAIPGRLAKNIQYF | TGTGCCTGCTCCCCGGGGGCTATCCCGGGGCGCTTAGCCAAAAACATTCAGTACTTC
TRBJ2-1 | TRBV19 | 11 | NA | TRBD1 | CAYRGCNEQFF | TGTGCCTACAGGGGTTGCAATGAGCAGTTCTTC
TRBJ2-7 | TRBV4-3 | 16 | few | TRBD2 | CASSQSPGLALYEQYF | TGCGCCAGCAGCCAATCGCCGGGACTAGCGCTCTACGAGCAGTACTTC
TRBJ2-4 | TRBV12-3/TRBV12-4 | 17 | few | NA | CASSFAIGGAVGNIQYF | TGTGCCAGCAGTTTTGCTATAGGAGGGGCGGTCGGAAACATTCAGTACTTC
TRBJ2-2 | TRBV5-6 | 17 | NA | TRBD2 | CASFGLAGGSDGGELFF | TGTGCCAGCTTCGGACTAGCGGGAGGATCCGATGGCGGGGAGCTGTTTTTT
TRBJ2-5 | TRBV6-5 | 14 | few | NA | CASSYWEGEKTQYF | TGTGCCAGCAGTTACTGGGAGGGGGAAAAGACCCAGTACTTC
TRBJ1-2 | TRBV6-2/TRBV6-3 | 13 | few | NA | CASKDSMGYGYTF | TGTGCCAGCAAAGACAGTATGGGCTATGGCTACACCTTC
TRBJ2-4 | TRBV7-8 | 18 | NA | TRBD2 | CASSLAGGAGGAKNIQYF | TGTGCCAGCAGCTTAGCGGGGGGAGCGGGAGGGGCCAAAAACATTCAGTACTTC